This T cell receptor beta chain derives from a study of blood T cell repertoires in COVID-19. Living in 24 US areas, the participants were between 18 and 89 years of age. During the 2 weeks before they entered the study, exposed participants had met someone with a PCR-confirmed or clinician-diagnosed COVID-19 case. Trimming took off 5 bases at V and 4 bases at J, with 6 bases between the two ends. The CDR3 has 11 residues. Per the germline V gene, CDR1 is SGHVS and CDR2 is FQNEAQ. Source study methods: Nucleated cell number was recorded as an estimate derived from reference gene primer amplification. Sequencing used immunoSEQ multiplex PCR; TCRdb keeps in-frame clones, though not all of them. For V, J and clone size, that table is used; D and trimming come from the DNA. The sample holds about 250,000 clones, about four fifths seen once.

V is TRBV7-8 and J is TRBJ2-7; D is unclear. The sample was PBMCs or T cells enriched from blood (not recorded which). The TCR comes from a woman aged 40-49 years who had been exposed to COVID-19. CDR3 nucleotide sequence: TGTGCCAGCAGCCTCTCGTACGAGCAGTACTTC. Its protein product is CASSLSYEQYF.